These T cell receptor beta chains were read from a single sample in a study of blood T cell repertoires in COVID-19. TCRdb keeps only in-frame clones here, not all; method: immunoSEQ multiplex PCR. The sample comprises fewer than 600,000 clones, roughly 87% of which are singletons, and roughly 0.9% rests with the top ten. The sequenced sample consisted of peripheral blood. These receptors originate from a young man with COVID-19, enrolled during active disease. The CDR3 runs from the conserved cysteine through the conserved F or W. The D gene is left open where the match is weak. Clone sizes are given selectively: once, few, many, or a class where the clone is expanded.

CDR3nt	CDR3aa	v_gene	j_gene	abundance	d_gene
TGTGCCAGCGCATCAAGGGGCCCCTATGGCTACACCTTC	CASASRGPYGYTF	TRBV6-5	TRBJ1-2	-	-
TGTGCCAGCAGATCCGGGACTAGCGACCTCTACGAGCAGTACTTC	CASRSGTSDLYEQYF	TRBV7-6	TRBJ2-7	-	TRBD2
TGCGCCAGCAGGGCCGGGACAGGGGCCGGGGAGCTGTTTTTT	CASRAGTGAGELFF	TRBV5-1	TRBJ2-2	few	TRBD1
TGTGCCAGCATGAGCACATGGGAGATTGCCCAGTACTTC	CASMSTWEIAQYF	TRBV2	TRBJ2-5	-	-
TGCAGCGTTGTCCGCGTAGGGACTAGCTTCTTCTACGAGACCCAGTACTTC	CSVVRVGTSFFYETQYF	TRBV29-1	TRBJ2-5	-	TRBD2
TGTGCCAGCTCACCAGGACAGGCGATCTACGAGCAGTACTTC	CASSPGQAIYEQYF	TRBV18	TRBJ2-7	-	TRBD1
TGTGCCAGCAGACAGGGGGCGGGTAGCAATCAGCCCCAGCATTTT	CASRQGAGSNQPQHF	TRBV6-6	TRBJ1-5	-	TRBD1
TGTGCCAGCAGCGCCGGAGCGGGGAGTGAGCAGTACTTC	CASSAGAGSEQYF	TRBV9	TRBJ2-7	-	TRBD2
TGCGCCAGCAGCCTCGATACGGGAGCGGGAGATACGCAGTATTTT	CASSLDTGAGDTQYF	TRBV4-1	TRBJ2-3	-	-
TGTGCCAGCTCCGGACTAGCGGTTTCCACAGATACGCAGTATTTT	CASSGLAVSTDTQYF	TRBV2	TRBJ2-3	few	TRBD2
TGTGCCAGCAGCTCGGGACTAGCGGCCTACAATGAGCAGTTCTTC	CASSSGLAAYNEQFF	TRBV5-4	TRBJ2-1	-	TRBD2
TGTGCTAGTGCCCCGAGGGCACCTCTCTATCAAGACTTC	CASAPRAPLYQDF	TRBV12-5	TRBJ2-7	many	-